A selection of T cell receptor beta chains follows, all from one sample in a study of shared clonotypes between healthy human individuals. Generated by immunoSEQ multiplex PCR, the TCRdb table keeps only in-frame clones and is missing some. The data contain millions of clones, just over 90% of them seen just once; the ten biggest clones take up around 1.7%. What was sequenced was naive CD8+ T cells from PBMCs. The source of these receptors is a man between 18 and 29 years old in good health. Some clones in this sample may be carry-over from other donors' samples. Both conserved end residues are part of each CDR3. D genes are given only for firm matches. The listing skips clone size in some rows; elsewhere it reads once, few, many or a size class.

D gene	J gene	clone size	V gene	CDR3 DNA	CDR3 protein
NA	TRBJ2-7	NA	TRBV28	TGTGCCAGCAGCCCAGCCCAGGAGGGGCTGAGCTCCTACGAGCAGTACTTC	CASSPAQEGLSSYEQYF
NA	TRBJ2-1	NA	TRBV28	TGTGCCACCAACTCGTACAGCTCCTACAATGAGCAGTTCTTC	CATNSYSSYNEQFF
NA	TRBJ2-3	NA	TRBV27	TGTGCCAGCAGTCCCCGTAGCGTCCCTAGCACAGATACGCAGTATTTT	CASSPRSVPSTDTQYF
TRBD2	TRBJ2-1	NA	TRBV4-1	TGCGCCAGCAGCCACCTCGGACTAGCGGGAGACTACAATGAGCAGTTCTTC	CASSHLGLAGDYNEQFF
NA	TRBJ2-2	NA	TRBV18	TGTGCCAGCTCACCGGGACCGAACACCGGGGAGCTGTTTTTT	CASSPGPNTGELFF
NA	TRBJ1-3	NA	TRBV28	TGTGCCAGCAGTATGACTCAGAGCTCTGGAAACACCATATATTTT	CASSMTQSSGNTIYF
NA	TRBJ1-4	NA	TRBV5-5	TGTGCCAGCAGCTTGGGGGGGAGCACTAATGAAAAACTGTTTTTT	CASSLGGSTNEKLFF
NA	TRBJ2-5	NA	TRBV11-2	TGCGCCAGCAGCTCCCCCGGGACGGAGGAGACCCAGTACTTC	CASSSPGTEETQYF
NA	TRBJ2-5	NA	TRBV5-4	TGTGCCAGCGGGATGACAGGACTCCAAGAGACCCAGTACTTC	CASGMTGLQETQYF
TRBD1	TRBJ2-3	NA	TRBV7-9	TGTGCCAGCAGCTACGCAACCGGGACAGGAGACACAGATACGCAGTATTTT	CASSYATGTGDTDTQYF
NA	TRBJ1-2	NA	TRBV6-5	TGTGCCAGCAGTTTCGGACAAAACTATGGCTACACCTTC	CASSFGQNYGYTF
NA	TRBJ1-1	NA	TRBV27	TGTGCCAGCAGGCTTGTCAGGAACACTGAAGCTTTCTTT	CASRLVRNTEAFF
TRBD1	TRBJ2-7	NA	TRBV29-1	TGCAGCGTCCGGGACAGGGATAACTACGAGCAGTACTTC	CSVRDRDNYEQYF
TRBD1	TRBJ1-1	NA	TRBV7-6	TGTGCCAGCAGCCCACGTACAGGGGGTATTGAAGCTTTCTTT	CASSPRTGGIEAFF
NA	TRBJ2-1	NA	TRBV4-1	TGCGCCAGCAGCCAAGATCGGGGGATCTACAATGAGCAGTTCTTC	CASSQDRGIYNEQFF
NA	TRBJ2-3	NA	TRBV28	TGTGCCAGCAGTTTATCCGAGGGGGGATACACAGATACGCAGTATTTT	CASSLSEGGYTDTQYF
NA	TRBJ1-5	NA	TRBV4-3	TGCGCCAGCAGCCAAGTTTCAATCGGGCCAGAGGGTCACCCAGGGGCCCAGCATTTT	CASSQVSIGPEGHPGAQHF
NA	TRBJ2-3	once	TRBV11-2	TGTGCCAGCAGGACGGGGATCACAGATACGCAGTATTTT	CASRTGITDTQYF
TRBD1	TRBJ1-2	NA	TRBV30	TGTGCCTATAGACAGGGGGATGGCTACACCTTC	CAYRQGDGYTF
NA	TRBJ2-7	NA	TRBV9	TGTGCCAGCAGTTCGACCAGCTCCTACGAGCAGTACTTC	CASSSTSSYEQYF
TRBD1	TRBJ2-1	NA	TRBV27	TGTGCCAGCAGTTTACCACACAGGGGCAGCTCCTACAATGAGCAGTTCTTC	CASSLPHRGSSYNEQFF
NA	TRBJ1-2	NA	TRBV7-2	TGTGCCAGCAGCTTAGTGGAGGGCTTCTCTAACTATGGCTACACCTTC	CASSLVEGFSNYGYTF
TRBD1	TRBJ2-1	NA	TRBV2	TGTGCCAGCAGGGACAGGACGACCCACAATGAGCAGTTCTTC	CASRDRTTHNEQFF
NA	TRBJ2-7	NA	TRBV11-2	TGTGCCAGCAGCTTATATCGGGGAAGGATGGCCTACGAGCAGTACTTC	CASSLYRGRMAYEQYF
NA	TRBJ2-7	NA	TRBV20-1	TGCAGTGCCTTATCATACTACGAGCAGTACTTC	CSALSYYEQYF
NA	TRBJ2-2	NA	TRBV27	TGTGCCAGCAGTTGGAGCAGGGACCCGACCGGGGAGCTGTTTTTT	CASSWSRDPTGELFF
NA	TRBJ2-3	NA	TRBV5-1	TGCGCCAGCATATTAGCGGAGACTAGCACAGATACGCAGTATTTT	CASILAETSTDTQYF
TRBD2	TRBJ2-7	NA	TRBV10-3	TGTGCCATCAGGGGGACTATTTACGAGCAGTACTTC	CAIRGTIYEQYF
NA	TRBJ2-5	NA	TRBV9	TGTGCCAGCAGCCTAAGATCAGGGGCTCAAGAGACCCAGTACTTC	CASSLRSGAQETQYF
NA	TRBJ2-7	few	TRBV10-1	TGCGCCAGCAGTGACGGGACGGCCTACGAGCAGTACTTC	CASSDGTAYEQYF
NA	TRBJ1-1	NA	TRBV9	TGTGCCAGCAGCGGGAGACAGCTGAACACTGAAGCTTTCTTT	CASSGRQLNTEAFF
NA	TRBJ2-7	NA	TRBV11-2	TGTGCCAGCAGCCCCTACGGGCAAACCTACGAGCAGTACTTC	CASSPYGQTYEQYF
NA	TRBJ2-7	NA	TRBV7-8	TGTGCCAGCAGCCCTACCCCCTTGGGCTACGAGCAGTACTTC	CASSPTPLGYEQYF
TRBD2	TRBJ2-1	NA	TRBV27	TGTGCCAGCAGCTGGGAATATAGCGGGAGTTTGAACAATGAGCAGTTCTTC	CASSWEYSGSLNNEQFF
TRBD1	TRBJ2-7	NA	TRBV2	TGTGCCAGCAGTTACAGGGGGCAATACGAGCAGTACTTC	CASSYRGQYEQYF
NA	TRBJ1-1	NA	TRBV27	TGTGCCAGCAGGCAGGGGAGGTGGGCTTTCTTT	CASRQGRWAFF
NA	TRBJ1-1	NA	TRBV5-1	TGCGCCAGCAGCTTGCGGGCGGGTAACACTGAAGCTTTCTTT	CASSLRAGNTEAFF
NA	TRBJ1-1	NA	TRBV7-8	TGTGCCAGCAGCCTATCAGGCGGGGCGAACACTGAAGCTTTCTTT	CASSLSGGANTEAFF
NA	TRBJ2-2	NA	TRBV23-1	TGCGCCAGCAGTCCAACTCCCAGACTAGGGCTCGTGAACACCGGGGAGCTGTTTTTT	CASSPTPRLGLVNTGELFF
TRBD1	TRBJ2-7	NA	TRBV19	TGTGCCAGTAGTATCGCCGGGACAGGGGGCTACGAGCAGTACTTC	CASSIAGTGGYEQYF
NA	TRBJ1-2	NA	TRBV6-1	TGTGCCAGCAGTGAAGGGGGCAGGGCGTACTATGGCTACACCTTC	CASSEGGRAYYGYTF
NA	TRBJ2-7	NA	TRBV19	TGTGCCAGTAGCCCGGGACCCTACGAGCAGTACTTC	CASSPGPYEQYF
TRBD1	TRBJ2-7	NA	TRBV5-6	TGTGCCAGCAGCTTGTGGGGGACAGGGGCCTACGAGCAGTACTTC	CASSLWGTGAYEQYF
NA	TRBJ1-1	NA	TRBV28	TGTGCCAGCAGCGACCGCACCCGAATCCTGAACACTGAAGCTTTCTTT	CASSDRTRILNTEAFF
NA	TRBJ2-3	NA	TRBV27	TGTGCCAGCAGTTTATATGGGCCCCGTCCCGAGGATGGGCAGTATTTT	CASSLYGPRPEDGQYF
NA	TRBJ2-6	NA	TRBV10-3	TGTGCCATCAGTGTTACGGACTCAAACTCTGGGGCCAACGTCCTGACTTTC	CAISVTDSNSGANVLTF
NA	TRBJ2-2	once	TRBV7-8	TGTGCCAGCAGCTTTGGAGGTTACGGGGGAAACACCGGGGAGCTGTTTTTT	CASSFGGYGGNTGELFF